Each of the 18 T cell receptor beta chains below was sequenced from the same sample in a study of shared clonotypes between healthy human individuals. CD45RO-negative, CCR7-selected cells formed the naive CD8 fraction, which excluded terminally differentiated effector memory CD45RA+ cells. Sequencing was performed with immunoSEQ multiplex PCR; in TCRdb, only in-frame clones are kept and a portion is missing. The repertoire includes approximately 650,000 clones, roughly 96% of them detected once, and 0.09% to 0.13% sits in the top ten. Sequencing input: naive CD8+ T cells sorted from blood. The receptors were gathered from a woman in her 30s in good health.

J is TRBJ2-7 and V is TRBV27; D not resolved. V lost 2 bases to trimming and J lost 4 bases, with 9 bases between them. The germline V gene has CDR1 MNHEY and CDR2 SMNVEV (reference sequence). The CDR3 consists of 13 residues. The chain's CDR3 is CASSLGERYEQYF. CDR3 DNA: TGTGCCAGCAGTTTAGGGGAACGATACGAGCAGTACTTC.

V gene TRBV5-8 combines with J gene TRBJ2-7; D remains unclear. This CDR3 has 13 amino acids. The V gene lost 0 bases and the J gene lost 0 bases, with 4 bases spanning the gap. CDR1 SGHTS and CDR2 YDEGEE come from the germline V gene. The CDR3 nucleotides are TGTGCCAGCAGCTTGGAGACCTCCTACGAGCAGTACTTC. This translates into CASSLETSYEQYF.

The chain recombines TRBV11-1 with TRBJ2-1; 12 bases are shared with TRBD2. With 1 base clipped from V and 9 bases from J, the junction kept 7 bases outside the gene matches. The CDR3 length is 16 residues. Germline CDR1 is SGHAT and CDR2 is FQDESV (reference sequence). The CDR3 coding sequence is TGTGCCAGCAGCTTAGTAGGGACTAGCGGGCGTTTTGAGCAGTTCTTC. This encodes CASSLVGTSGRFEQFF.

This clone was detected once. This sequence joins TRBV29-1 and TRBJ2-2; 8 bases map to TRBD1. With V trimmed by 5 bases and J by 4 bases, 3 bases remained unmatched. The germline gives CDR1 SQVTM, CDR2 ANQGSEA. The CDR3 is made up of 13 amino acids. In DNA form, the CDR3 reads TGCAGCGTTCAGGGGGCGGGCACCGGGGAGCTGTTTTTT. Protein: CSVQGAGTGELFF.

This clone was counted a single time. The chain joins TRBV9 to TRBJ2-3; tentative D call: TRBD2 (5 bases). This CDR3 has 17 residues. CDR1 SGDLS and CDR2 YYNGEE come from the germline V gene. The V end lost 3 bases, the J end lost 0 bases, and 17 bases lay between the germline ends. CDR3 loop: CASSAKRSDPSTDTQYF. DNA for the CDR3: TGTGCCAGCAGCGCAAAGCGGAGCGATCCAAGCACAGATACGCAGTATTTT. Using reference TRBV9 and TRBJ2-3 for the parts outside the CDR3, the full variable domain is DSGVTQTPKHLITATGQRVTLRCSPRSGDLSVYWYQQSLDQGLQFLIQYYNGEERAKGNILERFSAQQFPDLHSELNLSSLELGDSALYFCASSAKRSDPSTDTQYFGPGTRLTVL.

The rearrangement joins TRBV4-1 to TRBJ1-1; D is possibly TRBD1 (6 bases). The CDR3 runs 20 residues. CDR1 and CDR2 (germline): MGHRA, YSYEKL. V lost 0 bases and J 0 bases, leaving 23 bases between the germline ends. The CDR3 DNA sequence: TGCGCCAGCAGCCAAGAGAGGGGCCAAGGTCACAGGGAAATGAACACTGAAGCTTTCTTT. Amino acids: CASSQERGQGHREMNTEAFF.

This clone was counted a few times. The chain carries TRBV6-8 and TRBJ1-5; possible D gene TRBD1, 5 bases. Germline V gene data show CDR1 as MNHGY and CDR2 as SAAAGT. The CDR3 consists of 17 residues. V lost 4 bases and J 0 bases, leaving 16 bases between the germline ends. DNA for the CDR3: TGTGCCAGCAGTTCGAGGACATTCGCCTATAGCAATCAGCCCCAGCATTTT. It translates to CASSSRTFAYSNQPQHF.

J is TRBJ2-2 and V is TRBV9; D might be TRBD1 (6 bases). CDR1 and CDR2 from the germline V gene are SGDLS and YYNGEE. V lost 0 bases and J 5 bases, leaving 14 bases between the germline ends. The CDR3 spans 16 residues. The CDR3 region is CASSVDSGVRTGELFF. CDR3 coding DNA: TGTGCCAGCAGCGTAGATTCAGGGGTTCGAACCGGGGAGCTGTTTTTT.

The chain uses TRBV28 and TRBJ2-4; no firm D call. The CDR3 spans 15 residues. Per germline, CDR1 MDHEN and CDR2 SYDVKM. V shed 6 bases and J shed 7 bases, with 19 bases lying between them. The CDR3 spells CASSPGSGEANIQYF. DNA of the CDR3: TGTGCCAGCAGCCCGGGTTCGGGTGAAGCGAACATTCAGTACTTC.

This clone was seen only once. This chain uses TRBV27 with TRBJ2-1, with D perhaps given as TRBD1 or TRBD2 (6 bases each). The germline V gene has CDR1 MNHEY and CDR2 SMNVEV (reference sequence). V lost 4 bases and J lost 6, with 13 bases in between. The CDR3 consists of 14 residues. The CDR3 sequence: CASSYGGGSNEQFF. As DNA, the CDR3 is TGTGCCAGCAGTTATGGAGGGGGTAGCAATGAGCAGTTCTTC.

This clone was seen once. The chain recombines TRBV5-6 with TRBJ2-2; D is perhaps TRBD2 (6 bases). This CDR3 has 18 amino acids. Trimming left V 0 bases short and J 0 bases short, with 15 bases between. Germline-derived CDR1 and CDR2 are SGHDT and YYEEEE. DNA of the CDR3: TGTGCCAGCAGCTTGGGCCAGGGAGCGGGTTCGAACACCGGGGAGCTGTTTTTT. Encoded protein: CASSLGQGAGSNTGELFF.

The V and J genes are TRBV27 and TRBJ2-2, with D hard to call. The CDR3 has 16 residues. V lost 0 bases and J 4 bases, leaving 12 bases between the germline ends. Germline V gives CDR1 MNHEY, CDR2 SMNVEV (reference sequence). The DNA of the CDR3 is TGTGCCAGCAGTTTATCCGTAGTATCGGGCACCGGGGAGCTGTTTTTT. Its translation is CASSLSVVSGTGELFF.

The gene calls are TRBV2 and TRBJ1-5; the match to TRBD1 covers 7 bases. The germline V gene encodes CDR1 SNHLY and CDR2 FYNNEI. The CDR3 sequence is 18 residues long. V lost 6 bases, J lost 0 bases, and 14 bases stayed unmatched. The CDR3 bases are TGTGCCAGCAGCTCGGGACAGAGTACCCTCGTTAGCAATCAGCCCCAGCATTTT. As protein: CASSSGQSTLVSNQPQHF.

The CDR3 region has the DNA TGTGCCAGCAGCTTGGTTGGCTCCAACTACGAGCAGTACTTC. It specifies CASSLVGSNYEQYF. The V call is TRBV5-8, the J call TRBJ2-7; D is uncertain. The CDR3 extends over 14 amino acids. V lost 0 bases and J lost 3, with 10 bases in between. Germline lookup yields CDR1 SGHTS and CDR2 YDEGEE.

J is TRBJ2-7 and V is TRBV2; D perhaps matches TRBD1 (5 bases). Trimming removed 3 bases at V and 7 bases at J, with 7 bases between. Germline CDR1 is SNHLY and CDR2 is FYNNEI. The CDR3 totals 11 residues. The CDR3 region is CASSDDREQYF. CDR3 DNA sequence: TGTGCCAGCAGTGACGACAGAGAGCAGTACTTC. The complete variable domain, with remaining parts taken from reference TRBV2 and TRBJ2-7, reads EPEVTQTPSHQVTQMGQEVILRCVPISNHLYFYWYRQILGQKVEFLVSFYNNEISEKSEIFDDQFSVERPDGSNFTLKIRSTKLEDSAMYFCASSDDREQYFGPGTRLTVT.

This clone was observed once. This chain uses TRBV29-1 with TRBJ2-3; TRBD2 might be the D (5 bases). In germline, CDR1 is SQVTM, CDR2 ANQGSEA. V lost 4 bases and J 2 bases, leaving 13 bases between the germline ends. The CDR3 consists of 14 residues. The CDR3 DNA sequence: TGCAGCGTTGTAGAGGGTCAGGACACAGATACGCAGTATTTT. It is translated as CSVVEGQDTDTQYF.

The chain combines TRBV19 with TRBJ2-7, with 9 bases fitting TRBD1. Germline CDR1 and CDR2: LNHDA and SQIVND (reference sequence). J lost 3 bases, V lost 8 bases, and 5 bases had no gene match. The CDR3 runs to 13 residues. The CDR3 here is CASATGGDYEQYF. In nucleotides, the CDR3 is TGTGCCAGTGCGACAGGGGGGGACTACGAGCAGTACTTC.

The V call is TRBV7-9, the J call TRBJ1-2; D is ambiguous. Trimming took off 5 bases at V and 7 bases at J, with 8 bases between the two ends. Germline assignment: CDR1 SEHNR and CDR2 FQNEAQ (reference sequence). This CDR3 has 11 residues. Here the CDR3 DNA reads TGTGCCAGCAGCCTGATTGCTGGCTACACCTTC. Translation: CASSLIAGYTF.